Shown below are 15 T cell receptor beta chains from a single sample sequenced in a study of T cell responses to AZD1222 COVID-19 vaccine. Only in-frame clones appear in the TCRdb table, and some are missing; sequencing was by immunoSEQ multiplex PCR. The table has about 180,000 clones, around 90% seen once. Sequences were derived from peripheral blood, sampled 28 days after the second AZD1222 dose. The source of these receptors is an adult who received the AZD1222 COVID-19 vaccine.

The V gene is TRBV7-2, the J gene TRBJ2-5, with a weak D call TRBD1 (6 bases). Trimming removed 1 base at V and 2 bases at J, with 8 bases between. Per germline, CDR1 SGHTA and CDR2 FQGNSA. CDR3 length: 14 residues. In DNA, the CDR3 is TGTGCCAGCAGCTTAGGGGGGCGTCAAGAGACCCAGTACTTC. It codes for CASSLGGRQETQYF. Full variable domain (remainder filled in from reference TRBV7-2 and TRBJ2-5): GAGVSQSPSNKVTEKGKDVELRCDPISGHTALYWYRQSLGQGLEFLIYFQGNSAPDKSGLPSDRFSAERTGGSVSTLTIQRTQQEDSAVYLCASSLGGRQETQYFGPGTRLLVL.

Only a few counts were recorded for this clone. This rearrangement joins TRBV12-2 to TRBJ1-5; the tabulated D call, TRBD1, remains unverified against the DNA. TRBV12-2 is labeled a pseudogene. CDR3 length: 18 amino acids. CDR3 residues: CASRLVPTGTGINQPQHF. Here the CDR3 DNA reads TGTGCAAGTCGCTTAGTCCCGACCGGGACAGGTATCAATCAGCCCCAGCATTTT.

The chain links TRBV5-8 to TRBJ1-2; D perhaps matches TRBD1 (5 bases). V gave up 0 bases and J gave up 3 bases, with 12 bases separating them. Germline CDR1 reads SGHTS; CDR2 reads YDEGEE. This CDR3 region has 15 residues. The DNA for the CDR3 is TGTGCCAGCAGCTTGGAGGGACGAGGGGACTATGGCTACACCTTC. Translating it yields CASSLEGRGDYGYTF.

The gene calls are TRBV27 and TRBJ2-3, with 7 bases identical to TRBD1. CDR1 is MNHEY and CDR2 is SMNVEV in the germline V gene (reference sequence). With 6 bases clipped from V and 3 bases from J, the junction kept 12 bases outside the gene matches. This CDR3 comprises 16 residues. CDR3 coding DNA: TGTGCCAGCAGCCCGCCCGACAGGGTCCGGACAGATACGCAGTATTTT. This sequence encodes CASSPPDRVRTDTQYF.

This clone appeared a single time. V and J are TRBV11-2 and TRBJ1-2, with D perhaps matching TRBD1 (6 bases). V was cut by 5 bases and J by 8 bases, with 15 bases left in between. There are 13 residues in the CDR3. Germline lookup yields CDR1 SGHAT and CDR2 FQNNGV. Here the CDR3 DNA reads TGTGCCAGCAGCCCGGGGGCGGGTTACGGCTACACCTTC. Translated: CASSPGAGYGYTF.

The CDR3 nucleotides read TGTGCCTGGAGTGCAGGGACAACAGCCTATGGCTACACCTTC. Translating gives CAWSAGTTAYGYTF. V and J are TRBV30 and TRBJ1-2; D possibly corresponds to TRBD1 (6 bases). The germline V gene has CDR1 GTSNPN and CDR2 SVGIG (reference sequence). V lost 1 base and J lost 4, with 13 bases in between. The CDR3 spans 14 residues.

This chain links TRBV4-3 with TRBJ2-3; 7 bases agree with TRBD1. The CDR3 totals 18 residues. The germline V gene has CDR1 LGHNA and CDR2 YSLEER. V lost 0 bases, J lost 4 bases, and 13 bases stayed unmatched. CDR3 sequence: CASSQDGLEGAFADTQYF. The CDR3 DNA is TGCGCCAGCAGCCAAGATGGTTTAGAGGGGGCGTTTGCAGATACGCAGTATTTT.

The chain is built from TRBV19 and TRBJ2-7; 9 bases align to TRBD2. Per germline, CDR1 LNHDA and CDR2 SQIVND (reference sequence). This CDR3 region has 14 residues. V lost 3 bases, J lost 2 bases, and 2 bases stayed unmatched. CDR3 region: CASSISSGTYEQYF. The DNA for the CDR3 is TGTGCCAGTAGTATCTCTAGCGGGACCTACGAGCAGTACTTC.

In this sample, this clone turned up a few times. The chain is built from TRBV6-5 and TRBJ1-4, with 7 bases lining up with TRBD1. Germline CDR1 is MNHEY and CDR2 is SVGAGI. The CDR3 covers 15 residues. Trimming took 5 bases from V and 7 from J; bases not matched to a gene: 10. CDR3 in amino acids: CASSRTGAGGEKLFF. For the CDR3, the DNA is TGTGCCAGCAGTCGAACAGGGGCCGGGGGTGAAAAACTGTTTTTT.

This clone appeared a single time. The chain combines TRBV6-5 with TRBJ2-7; D tentatively reads TRBD1 or TRBD2 (5 bases each). V was shortened by 2 bases and J by 2 bases, with 7 bases between the two germline ends. CDR1 and CDR2 (germline): MNHEY, SVGAGI. The CDR3 has 13 residues. CDR3 amino acids: CASSYQGPYEQYF. CDR3 in DNA: TGTGCCAGCAGTTACCAGGGACCCTACGAGCAGTACTTC.

The chain links TRBV27 to TRBJ2-2, with TRBD2 as a possible D gene (6 bases). The CDR3 length is 17 residues. Germline lookup yields CDR1 MNHEY and CDR2 SMNVEV (reference sequence). Trimming pared 2 bases from V and 4 bases from J, leaving 17 bases between. CDR3: CASSLTLGTGVTGELFF. For the CDR3, the DNA is TGTGCCAGCAGTTTAACACTTGGGACGGGGGTCACCGGGGAGCTGTTTTTT.

The chain has TRBV21-1 and TRBJ2-1; the listed D gene, TRBD2, was not tested against the DNA. TRBV21-1 corresponds to a pseudogene. CDR3 length: 16 amino acids. The CDR3 sequence: CASSKSPGGFYNEQFF. The CDR3 bases are TGTGCCAGCAGCAAATCGCCGGGGGGCTTTTACAATGAGCAGTTCTTC.

The gene calls are TRBV5-4 and TRBJ2-3, with 7 bases matching TRBD1. V shed 3 bases and J 2 bases; nucleotides not matched to a gene: 6. Looked up from germline, CDR1 is SGHNT and CDR2 is YYREEE (reference sequence). The CDR3 consists of 15 residues. CDR3 DNA: TGTGCCAGCAGCTCCGGACAGGCCACCACAGATACGCAGTATTTT. It encodes CASSSGQATTDTQYF.

V gene TRBV11-2 combines with J gene TRBJ2-3, with no clear D. V lost 2 bases and J 4 bases, leaving 7 bases between the germline ends. The germline CDR1 and CDR2 sequences are SGHAT and FQNNGV. The CDR3 length is 13 residues. CDR3 region: CASSLMLSDTQYF. The CDR3, as DNA: TGTGCCAGCAGCTTAATGCTTTCAGATACGCAGTATTTT.

The chain combines TRBV3-1 (or the pseudogene TRBV3-2) with TRBJ1-5; TRBD1 aligns across 9 bases. CDR1 LGHDT and CDR2 YNNKEL come from the germline V gene (reference sequence). V lost 3 bases, J lost 11 bases, and 2 bases stayed unmatched. The CDR3 has 12 amino acids. In nucleotides, the CDR3 is TGTGCCAGCAGCCAGGGGGACAGGGCCCAGCATTTT. Translating gives CASSQGDRAQHF.